This T cell receptor beta chain was recorded in a study of shared clonotypes between healthy human individuals. Overall study context: A couple of female and three male donors aged 18 to 49 were enrolled.

This clone was observed a few times. Profiled with immunoSEQ multiplex PCR; TCRdb holds only in-frame clones, not every one. The data hold fewer than 3 million clones, with 85% to 95% observed a single time. Specimen: naive CD4+ T cells from PBMCs. The subset: CD45RA+ positively selected. The source is a man between 18 and 35 years old in good health. Some clones in this sample may be carry-over from other donors' samples.

DNA for the CDR3: TGTGCCAGCTCACCGACGGTCGGAGGCACCGGGGAGCTGTTTTTT. It translates to CASSPTVGGTGELFF. The V and J genes are TRBV18 and TRBJ2-2; D is perhaps TRBD2 (5 bases). The V gene's germline CDR1 is KGHSH and CDR2 LQKENI. CDR3 length: 15 residues. V was clipped by 3 bases and J by 4 bases, with 12 bases between them.